This T cell receptor beta chain was identified in a study of T cell repertoires in cytomegalovirus infection. Overall study context: Recently identified HLA-C-restricted CMV epitopes were used, and well-studied HLA-B-restricted CMV epitopes were used as well. The study's findings and limits: Ex vivo responses were dominated by HLA-C-restricted CMV-specific TCR beta clonotypes. Carriage of CMV together with the relevant HLA was identifiable through cumulative public TCR beta family frequency.

On this clonotype itself: The target antigen is unknown.

Trimming left V 8 bases short and J 0 bases short, with 10 bases between. This CDR3 is built from 13 residues. Germline loops: CDR1 SGHTA, CDR2 FQGNSA. Using its own MiXCR run on the reads, TCRdb lists one record per CDR3 protein. The repertoire holds some 100,000 distinct CDR3 sequences, with around 29% as singletons. This receptor was obtained from a human donor in good health (CMV status not recorded). Some clones in this sample may be carry-over from other donors' samples. The starting material was CD8+ T cells from cultured PBMCs, obtained from culture after CMV antigen stimulation. The chain has TRBV7-2 and TRBJ2-5; a weak D match, TRBD2 (6 bases). The CDR3 coding sequence is TGTGCCAGCGAGGGACTGCACCAAGAGACCCAGTACTTC. Encoded protein: CASEGLHQETQYF. The complete variable domain, with remaining parts taken from reference TRBV7-2 and TRBJ2-5, reads GAGVSQSPSNKVTEKGKDVELRCDPISGHTALYWYRQSLGQGLEFLIYFQGNSAPDKSGLPSDRFSAERTGGSVSTLTIQRTQQEDSAVYLCASEGLHQETQYFGPGTRLLVL.